The clone carrying this T cell receptor (beta chain) was observed many times. Its antigen is undetermined. These data are taken from a study of T cells in Graves' hyperthyroidism and ophthalmopathy. Study-wide results and limits: Ophthalmopathy, which appeared later, was predicted by the model a median roughly 6.5 months before onset. Blood also held most thyroid clonotypes expanded beyond 0.001.

CDR1 is SNHLY, CDR2 FYNNEI, per germline. CDR3 length: 15 amino acids. Germline trimming cut 5 bases from V and 4 bases from J; bases unmatched to any gene: 7. Amplification yielded TCR beta CDR3 regions, with RNA transcripts as the source. RT-PCR in the first round (using the HTBI primer set) targeted the TCR CDR3. TCRdb re-called the multiplex PCR reads through MiXCR, storing one row per CDR3 protein. Of roughly 290,000 distinct CDR3 sequences listed, about 18% are singletons. This sequence originates from a woman between 55 and 75 years old with Graves' ophthalmopathy. This rearrangement joins TRBV2 to TRBJ1-1; 10 bases are a match to TRBD1. The sequencing input was blood. CDR3 nucleotide sequence: TGTGCCAGCAGTTCGGGACAGGGGATTAGCACTGAAGCTTTCTTT. It yields the protein CASSSGQGISTEAFF.